This T cell receptor beta chain was recorded in a study of shared clonotypes between healthy human individuals. The method was immunoSEQ multiplex PCR; TCRdb's version includes in-frame clones alone and lacks a portion of them. The table shows 450,000 to 500,000 clones, with 76% occurring only once. The CDR3 has 15 residues. V was clipped by 5 bases and J by 6 bases; unmatched bases: 7. Germline CDR1 reads SGHNT; CDR2 reads YENEEA. The sequence was collected from a woman aged 40 to 50 in good health. Some clones in this sample may be carry-over from other donors' samples. Sequenced material: PBMCs. The J gene is TRBJ2-2, the V gene TRBV11-3; 9 positions match TRBD2. Here the CDR3 reads CASSPGVAGAGELFF. CDR3 bases: TGTGCCAGCAGCCCCGGGGTAGCGGGGGCCGGGGAGCTGTTTTTT.